The 9 T cell receptor beta chains below come from one sample, sequenced in a study of control samples from healthy donors and cancer patients. Only in-frame clones appear in the TCRdb table, and some are missing; sequencing was by immunoSEQ multiplex PCR. This table holds about 140,000 clones, roughly 92% found once. Sequenced material: blood. The origin of the receptors is a man aged 25-45 years in good health.

V usage is TRBV27 and J usage is TRBJ2-7; no firm D call. This CDR3 comprises 10 residues. Germline-derived CDR1 and CDR2 are MNHEY and SMNVEV (reference sequence). With 5 bases removed from V and 6 bases from J, the gap between germline ends came to 5 bases. CDR3 region: CASSPGEQYF. The CDR3 nucleotides are TGTGCCAGCAGTCCGGGCGAGCAGTACTTC.

The chain is built from TRBV6-6 and TRBJ1-3, with 8 positions matching TRBD1. J was trimmed by 1 base and V by 7 bases; bases with no gene match: 6. Germline V CDR1 and CDR2: MNHNY, SVGAGI (reference sequence). The CDR3 is 15 amino acids. CDR3 DNA: TGTGCCAGCAAAAACAGGGGGTTATCTGGAAACACCATATATTTT. It encodes CASKNRGLSGNTIYF.

This clone was recorded only once. CDR3 bases: TGTGCCAGCAGTTTATCGGGAGTAGGTGGCTACACCTTC. It is translated as CASSLSGVGGYTF. The J gene is TRBJ1-2, the V gene TRBV27; D remains ambiguous. The CDR3 has 13 amino acids. From germline, CDR1 is MNHEY and CDR2 SMNVEV (reference sequence). V lost 0 bases and J lost 7, with 9 bases in between.

V gene TRBV4-2 combines with J gene TRBJ1-1; 8 nucleotides align to TRBD1. CDR3 length: 14 amino acids. Germline V gene lookup returns CDR1 LGHNA and CDR2 YNFKEQ. Trimming removed 3 bases from V and 3 bases from J; junction bases left unmatched: 3. Here the CDR3 DNA reads TGTGCCAGCAGCCAGGGACAGGCTCACACTGAAGCTTTCTTT. Amino acid sequence: CASSQGQAHTEAFF.

The rearrangement links TRBV30 to TRBJ2-7; D ambiguous. Germline CDR1 GTSNPN, CDR2 SVGIG (reference sequence). V dropped 4 bases and J dropped 7 bases, with 11 bases sitting between them. The length of the CDR3 is 11 residues. CDR3 DNA sequence: TGTGCCTGGATTAGAGGTAGGGAGCAGTACTTC. It yields the protein CAWIRGREQYF. The complete variable domain, with remaining parts taken from reference TRBV30 and TRBJ2-7, reads SQTIHQWPATLVQPVGSPLSLECTVEGTSNPNLYWYRQAAGRGLQLLFYSVGIGQISSEVPQNLSASRPQDRQFILSSKKLLLSDSGFYLCAWIRGREQYFGPGTRLTVT.

The chain joins TRBV6-5 to TRBJ1-2, with a tentative D call TRBD1 (6 bases). Deletions cut 4 bases from V and 3 bases from J, with 18 bases between. The CDR3 has 16 amino acids. Germline loops: CDR1 MNHEY, CDR2 SVGAGI. The DNA for the CDR3 is TGTGCCAGCAGTTCGAAGAGGGCAGGGGAAGACTATGGCTACACCTTC. It specifies CASSSKRAGEDYGYTF.

V gene TRBV6-5 combines with J gene TRBJ2-7; 9 bases fit TRBD2. J was trimmed by 2 bases and V by 2 bases; bases with no gene match: 1. CDR1 and CDR2 from the germline V gene are MNHEY and SVGAGI. The CDR3 runs 14 residues. The CDR3 loop is CASSYVAGAYEQYF. In DNA, the CDR3 is TGTGCCAGCAGTTACGTAGCGGGAGCCTACGAGCAGTACTTC.

This chain joins TRBV2 and TRBJ2-5; D unresolved. Germline V CDR1 and CDR2: SNHLY, FYNNEI. This CDR3 has 13 residues. Trimming shortened V by 0 bases and J by 7 bases, and 9 bases separated the two germline ends. The CDR3, as DNA: TGTGCCAGCAGTGAAGCCCACAAGGGGACCCAGTACTTC. Its protein is CASSEAHKGTQYF.

The chain carries TRBV5-1 and TRBJ2-5; D unclear. Deletions cut 0 bases from V and 5 bases from J, with 5 bases between. In germline, CDR1 is SGHRS, CDR2 YFSETQ. This CDR3 has 12 amino acids. The CDR3 here is CASSLGFETQYF. CDR3 in DNA: TGCGCCAGCAGCTTGGGGTTTGAGACCCAGTACTTC. Full variable domain (outside the CDR3, taken from reference TRBV5-1 and TRBJ2-5): KAGVTQTPRYLIKTRGQQVTLSCSPISGHRSVSWYQQTPGQGLQFLFEYFSETQRNKGNFPGRFSGRQFSNSRSEMNVSTLELGDSALYLCASSLGFETQYFGPGTRLLVL.